In its sample, the clone carrying this TCR beta chain was seen a few times. V trimming: 0 bases; J trimming: 4 bases; junction bases outside the gene matches: 2. This CDR3 is built from 15 residues. Germline CDR1 is SGDLS and CDR2 is YYNGEE. This record comes from a study of T cells after yellow fever vaccination. As TCR cDNA was made by 5'RACE template switching, a universal primer site and UMIs were added. TCRdb used MiXCR to reprocess the 5' RACE reads, holding one entry per CDR3 protein. The sample gives under 350,000 distinct CDR3 sequences, approximately 4% of which show up once; approximately 23% is in the top ten.

The rearrangement links TRBV9 to TRBJ2-3; 10 bases are a match to TRBD2. Sequenced material: PBMCs, taken 5 days after the yellow fever booster vaccination. This receptor was obtained from a man younger than 35 who received the YFV17D yellow fever vaccine. The CDR3 is CASSVVAGGADTQYF. CDR3 DNA sequence: TGTGCCAGCAGCGTAGTAGCGGGGGGCGCAGATACGCAGTATTTT.